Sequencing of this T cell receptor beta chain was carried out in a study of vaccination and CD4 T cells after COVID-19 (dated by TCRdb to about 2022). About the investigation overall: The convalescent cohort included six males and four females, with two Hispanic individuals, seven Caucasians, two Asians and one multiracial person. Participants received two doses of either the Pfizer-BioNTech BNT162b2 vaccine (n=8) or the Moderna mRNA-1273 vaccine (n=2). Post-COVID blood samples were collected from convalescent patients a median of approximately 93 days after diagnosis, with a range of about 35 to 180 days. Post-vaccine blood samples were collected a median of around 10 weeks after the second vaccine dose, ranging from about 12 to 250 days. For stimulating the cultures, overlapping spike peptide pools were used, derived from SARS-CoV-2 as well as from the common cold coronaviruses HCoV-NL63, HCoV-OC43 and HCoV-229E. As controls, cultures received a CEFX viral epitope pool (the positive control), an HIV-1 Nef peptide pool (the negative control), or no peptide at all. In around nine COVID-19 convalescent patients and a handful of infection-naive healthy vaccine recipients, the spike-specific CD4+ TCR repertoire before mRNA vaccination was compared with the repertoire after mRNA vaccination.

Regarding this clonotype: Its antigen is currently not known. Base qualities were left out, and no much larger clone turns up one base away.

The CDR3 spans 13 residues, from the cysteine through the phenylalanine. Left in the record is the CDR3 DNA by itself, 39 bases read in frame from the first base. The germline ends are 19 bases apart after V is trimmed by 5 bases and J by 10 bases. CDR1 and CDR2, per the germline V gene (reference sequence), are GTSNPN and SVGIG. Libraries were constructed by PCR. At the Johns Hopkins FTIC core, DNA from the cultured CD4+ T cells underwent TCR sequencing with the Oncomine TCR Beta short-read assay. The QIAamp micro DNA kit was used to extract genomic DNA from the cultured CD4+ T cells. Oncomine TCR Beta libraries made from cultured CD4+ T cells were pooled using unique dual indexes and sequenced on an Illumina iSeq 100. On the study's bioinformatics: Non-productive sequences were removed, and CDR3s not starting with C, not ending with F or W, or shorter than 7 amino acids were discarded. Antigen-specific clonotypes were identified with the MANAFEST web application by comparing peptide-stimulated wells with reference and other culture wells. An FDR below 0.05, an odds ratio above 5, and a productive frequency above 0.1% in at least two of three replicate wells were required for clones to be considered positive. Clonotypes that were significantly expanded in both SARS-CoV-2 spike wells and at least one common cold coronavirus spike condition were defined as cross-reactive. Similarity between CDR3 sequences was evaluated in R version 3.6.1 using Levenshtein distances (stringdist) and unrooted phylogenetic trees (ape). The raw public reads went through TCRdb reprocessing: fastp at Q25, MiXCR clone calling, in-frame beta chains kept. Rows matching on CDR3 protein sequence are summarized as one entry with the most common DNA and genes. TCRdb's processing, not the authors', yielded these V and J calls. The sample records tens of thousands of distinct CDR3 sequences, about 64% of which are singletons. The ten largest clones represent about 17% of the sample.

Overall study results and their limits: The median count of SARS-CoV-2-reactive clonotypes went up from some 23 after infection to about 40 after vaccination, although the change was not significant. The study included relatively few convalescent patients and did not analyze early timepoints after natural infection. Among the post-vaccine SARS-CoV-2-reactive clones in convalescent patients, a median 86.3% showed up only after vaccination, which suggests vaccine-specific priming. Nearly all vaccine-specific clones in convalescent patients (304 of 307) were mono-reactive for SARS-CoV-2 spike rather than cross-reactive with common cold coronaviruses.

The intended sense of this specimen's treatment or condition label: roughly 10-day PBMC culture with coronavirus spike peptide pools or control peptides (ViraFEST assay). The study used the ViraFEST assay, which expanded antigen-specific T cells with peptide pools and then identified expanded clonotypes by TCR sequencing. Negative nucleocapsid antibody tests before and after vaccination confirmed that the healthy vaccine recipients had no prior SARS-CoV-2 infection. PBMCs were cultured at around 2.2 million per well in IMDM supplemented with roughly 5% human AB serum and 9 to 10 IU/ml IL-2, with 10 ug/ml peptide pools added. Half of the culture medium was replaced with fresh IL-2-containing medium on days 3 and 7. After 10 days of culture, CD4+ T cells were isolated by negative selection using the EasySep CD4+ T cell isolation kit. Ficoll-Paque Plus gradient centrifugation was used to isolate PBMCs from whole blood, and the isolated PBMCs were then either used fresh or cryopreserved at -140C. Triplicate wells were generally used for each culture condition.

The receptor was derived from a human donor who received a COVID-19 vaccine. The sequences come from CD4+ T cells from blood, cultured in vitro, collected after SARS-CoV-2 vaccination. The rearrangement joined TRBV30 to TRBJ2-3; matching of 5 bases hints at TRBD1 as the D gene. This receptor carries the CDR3 CAWGPFGARAQYF. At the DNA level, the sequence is TGTGCCTGGGGTCCATTTGGGGCCCGGGCGCAGTATTTT.